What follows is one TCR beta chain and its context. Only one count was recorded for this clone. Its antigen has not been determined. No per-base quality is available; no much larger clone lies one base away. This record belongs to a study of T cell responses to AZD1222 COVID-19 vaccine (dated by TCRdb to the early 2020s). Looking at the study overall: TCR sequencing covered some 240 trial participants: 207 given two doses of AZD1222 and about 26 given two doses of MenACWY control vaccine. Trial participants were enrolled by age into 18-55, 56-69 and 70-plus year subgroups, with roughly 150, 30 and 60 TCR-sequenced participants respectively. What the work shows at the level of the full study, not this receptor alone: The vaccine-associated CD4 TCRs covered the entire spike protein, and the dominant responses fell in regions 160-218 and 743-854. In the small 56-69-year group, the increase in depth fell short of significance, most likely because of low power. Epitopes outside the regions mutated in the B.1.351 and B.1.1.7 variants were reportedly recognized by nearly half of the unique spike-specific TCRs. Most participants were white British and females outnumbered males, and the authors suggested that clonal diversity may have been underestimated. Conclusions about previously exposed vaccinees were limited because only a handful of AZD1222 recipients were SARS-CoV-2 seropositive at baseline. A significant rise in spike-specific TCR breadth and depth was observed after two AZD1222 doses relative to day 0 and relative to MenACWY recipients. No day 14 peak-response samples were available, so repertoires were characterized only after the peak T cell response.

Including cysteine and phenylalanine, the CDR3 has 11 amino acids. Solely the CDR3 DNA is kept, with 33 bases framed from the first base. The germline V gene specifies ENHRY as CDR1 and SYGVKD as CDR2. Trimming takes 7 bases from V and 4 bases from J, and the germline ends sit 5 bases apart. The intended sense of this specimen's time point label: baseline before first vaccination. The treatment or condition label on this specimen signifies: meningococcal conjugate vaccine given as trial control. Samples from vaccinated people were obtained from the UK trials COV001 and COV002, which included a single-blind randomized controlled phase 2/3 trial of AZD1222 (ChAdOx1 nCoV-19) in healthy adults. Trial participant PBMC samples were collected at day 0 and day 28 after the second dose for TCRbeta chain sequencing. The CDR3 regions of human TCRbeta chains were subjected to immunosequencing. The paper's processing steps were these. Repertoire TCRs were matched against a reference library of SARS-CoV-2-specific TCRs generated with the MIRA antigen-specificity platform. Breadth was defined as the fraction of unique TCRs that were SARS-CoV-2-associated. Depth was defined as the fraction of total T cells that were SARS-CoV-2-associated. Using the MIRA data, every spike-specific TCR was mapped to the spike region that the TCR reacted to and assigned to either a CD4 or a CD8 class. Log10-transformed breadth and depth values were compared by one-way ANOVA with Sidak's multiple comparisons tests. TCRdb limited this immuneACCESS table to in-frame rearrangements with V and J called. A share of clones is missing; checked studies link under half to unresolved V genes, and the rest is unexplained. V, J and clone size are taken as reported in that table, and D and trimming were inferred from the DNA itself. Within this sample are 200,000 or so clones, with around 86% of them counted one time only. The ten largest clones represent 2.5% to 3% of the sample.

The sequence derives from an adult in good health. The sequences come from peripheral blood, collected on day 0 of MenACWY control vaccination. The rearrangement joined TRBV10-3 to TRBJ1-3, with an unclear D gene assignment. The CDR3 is CAINFGNTIYF. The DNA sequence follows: TGTGCCATCAATTTCGGAAACACCATATATTTT.